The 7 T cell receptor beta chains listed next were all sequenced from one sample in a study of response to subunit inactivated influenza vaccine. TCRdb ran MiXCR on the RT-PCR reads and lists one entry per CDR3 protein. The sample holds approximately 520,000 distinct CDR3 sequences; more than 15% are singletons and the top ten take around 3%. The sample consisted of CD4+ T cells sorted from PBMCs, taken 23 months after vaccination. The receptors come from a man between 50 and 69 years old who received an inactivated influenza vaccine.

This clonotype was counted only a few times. The CDR3 loop is CASSTTGLAGGNEQFF. CDR3 nucleotide sequence: TGTGCCAGCAGCACCACAGGACTAGCGGGAGGCAATGAGCAGTTCTTC. This chain joins TRBV7-9 and TRBJ2-1; 14 bases agree with TRBD2. This CDR3 region has 16 residues. With 5 bases clipped from V and 6 bases from J, the junction kept 6 bases outside the gene matches. The germline V gene has CDR1 SEHNR and CDR2 FQNEAQ (reference sequence).

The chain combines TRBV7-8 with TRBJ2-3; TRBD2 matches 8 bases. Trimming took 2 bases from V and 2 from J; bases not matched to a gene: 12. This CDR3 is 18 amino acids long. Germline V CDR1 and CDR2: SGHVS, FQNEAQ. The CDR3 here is CASSLRAGGGTYTDTQYF. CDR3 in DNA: TGTGCCAGCAGCTTAAGGGCGGGAGGAGGGACATACACAGATACGCAGTATTTT.

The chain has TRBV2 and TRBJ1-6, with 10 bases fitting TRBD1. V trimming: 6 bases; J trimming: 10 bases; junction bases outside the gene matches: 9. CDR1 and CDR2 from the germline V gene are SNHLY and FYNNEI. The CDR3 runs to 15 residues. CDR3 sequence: CASRAGTGEGSPLHF. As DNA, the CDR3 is TGTGCCAGCAGAGCCGGGACAGGGGAAGGGTCACCCCTCCACTTT. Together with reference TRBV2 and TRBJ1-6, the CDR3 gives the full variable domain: EPEVTQTPSHQVTQMGQEVILRCVPISNHLYFYWYRQILGQKVEFLVSFYNNEISEKSEIFDDQFSVERPDGSNFTLKIRSTKLEDSAMYFCASRAGTGEGSPLHFGNGTRLTVT.

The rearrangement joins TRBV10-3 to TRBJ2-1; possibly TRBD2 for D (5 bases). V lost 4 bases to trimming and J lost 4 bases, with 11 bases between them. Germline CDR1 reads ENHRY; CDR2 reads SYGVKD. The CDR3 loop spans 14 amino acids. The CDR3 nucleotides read TGTGCCATCAGTGTCAGCGGATCTTACAATGAGCAGTTCTTC. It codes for CAISVSGSYNEQFF.

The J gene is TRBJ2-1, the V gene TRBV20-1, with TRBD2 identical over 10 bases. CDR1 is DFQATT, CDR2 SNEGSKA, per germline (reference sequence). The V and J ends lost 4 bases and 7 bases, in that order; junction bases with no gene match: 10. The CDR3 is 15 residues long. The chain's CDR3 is CSANQLAGVRNEQFF. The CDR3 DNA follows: TGCAGTGCTAACCAGCTAGCGGGAGTTCGAAATGAGCAGTTCTTC.

CDR3 residues: CAISESIGTRNNEQFF. CDR3 DNA: TGTGCCATCAGTGAGTCTATCGGGACCAGGAACAATGAGCAGTTCTTC. J is TRBJ2-1 and V is TRBV10-3; D is tentatively TRBD1 or TRBD2 (5 bases each). The CDR3 has 16 amino acids. Per germline, CDR1 ENHRY and CDR2 SYGVKD. The V end lost 0 bases, the J end lost 5 bases, and 14 bases lay between the germline ends.

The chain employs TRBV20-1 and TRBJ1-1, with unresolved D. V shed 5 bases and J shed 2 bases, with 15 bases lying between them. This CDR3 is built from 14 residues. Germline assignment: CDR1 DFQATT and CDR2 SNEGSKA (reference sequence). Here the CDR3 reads CSALRQARNTEAFF. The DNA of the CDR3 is TGCAGTGCTCTTAGGCAGGCAAGAAACACTGAAGCTTTCTTT.